These 15 T cell receptor beta chains were sequenced from one sample in a study of blood T cell repertoires in COVID-19. TCRdb keeps only in-frame clones here, not all; method: immunoSEQ multiplex PCR. The table lists some 270,000 clones, over 85% of them singletons, with roughly 1.8% in the top ten. Sequencing input: PBMCs or T cells enriched from blood (not recorded which). The receptors shown here come from a woman between 55 and 75 years old who had recovered from COVID-19.

This clone was counted a few times. The rearrangement links TRBV10-1 to TRBJ2-7; TRBD2 agrees at 13 bases. The length of the CDR3 is 18 residues. Germline CDR1 reads WNHNN; CDR2 reads SYGVQD (reference sequence). V trimming: 6 bases; J trimming: 6 bases; junction bases outside the gene matches: 17. DNA of the CDR3: TGCGCCAGCAGACCTGACAGGGGCTGGACTAGCGGGAGAAGCGAGCAGTACTTC. As protein: CASRPDRGWTSGRSEQYF.

The chain carries TRBV7-9 and TRBJ1-1; 11 nucleotides line up with TRBD1. The V gene end was trimmed by 6 bases and the J gene end by 3 bases; junction bases not matched to a gene: 6. Germline V CDR1 and CDR2: SEHNR, FQNEAQ (reference sequence). This CDR3 has 15 residues. The CDR3 loop reads CASRGQGVPHTEAFF. The DNA for the CDR3 is TGTGCCAGCAGGGGACAGGGGGTCCCCCACACTGAAGCTTTCTTT.

The chain employs TRBV12-3 or TRBV12-4 and TRBJ1-2; the D is unclear. V was clipped by 6 bases and J by 5 bases, with 10 bases between them. The CDR3 has 12 residues. The CDR3: CASSLSFYGYTF. Here the CDR3 DNA reads TGTGCCAGCAGCCTCTCTTTTTATGGCTACACCTTC.

The CDR3 region has the DNA TGCGCCAGCAGCCAATCTTGGGGACTCCTGAACAATGAGCAGTTCTTC. The encoded protein is CASSQSWGLLNNEQFF. The V gene is TRBV4-1, the J gene TRBJ2-1; maybe TRBD2 (6 bases). Germline V lookup: CDR1 MGHRA, CDR2 YSYEKL. The length of the CDR3 is 16 residues. The V and J ends lost 2 bases and 5 bases respectively, with 16 bases between them.

This chain uses TRBV5-1 with TRBJ1-2; D may be TRBD1 (6 bases). V shed 5 bases and J shed 2 bases, with 10 bases lying between them. The germline V gene encodes CDR1 SGHRS and CDR2 YFSETQ. The CDR3 spans 13 residues. The DNA for the CDR3 is TGCGCCAGCAGATCAGACAGGAACTATGGCTACACCTTC. Its translation is CASRSDRNYGYTF.

The genes are TRBV10-3 and TRBJ1-1, with D perhaps matching TRBD1 (5 bases). Trimming stripped 5 bases from V and 2 bases from J, with 9 bases between. From germline, CDR1 is ENHRY and CDR2 SYGVKD. The CDR3 covers 13 residues. In DNA form, the CDR3 reads TGTGCCATCAGTTCAGGGTTAAACACTGAAGCTTTCTTT. This translates into CAISSGLNTEAFF.

The chain recombines TRBV9 with TRBJ2-1; 13 bases align to TRBD2. Germline CDR1 and CDR2: SGDLS and YYNGEE. The V and J ends lost 4 bases and 5 bases, in that order; junction bases with no gene match: 6. This CDR3 is built from 16 residues. CDR3 nucleotide sequence: TGTGCCAGCAGCTACGTTGGACTAGCGGGAGACAATGAGCAGTTCTTC. Translating it yields CASSYVGLAGDNEQFF.

V is TRBV14 and J is TRBJ2-2; D not resolved. V was cut by 1 base and J by 3 bases, with 6 bases left in between. This CDR3 spans 14 amino acids. CDR1 and CDR2 (germline): SGHDN, FVKESK. The CDR3 region has the DNA TGTGCCAGCAGCCAAGTACGAGACACCGGGGAGCTGTTTTTT. It yields the protein CASSQVRDTGELFF.

This chain connects TRBV7-3 to TRBJ2-2; a weak D match, TRBD2 (5 bases). The CDR3 covers 12 residues. V dropped 5 bases and J dropped 6 bases, with 7 bases sitting between them. Germline CDR1 reads SGHTA; CDR2 reads FQGTGA. This chain's CDR3 is CASSLASGELFF. As DNA, the CDR3 is TGTGCCAGCAGCCTAGCATCCGGGGAGCTGTTTTTT.

This clone was detected only a few times. V is TRBV10-3 and J is TRBJ1-6; D is unresolved. The germline V and J ends were trimmed by 6 bases and 8 bases, with 17 bases remaining between them. CDR3 length: 15 amino acids. Germline loops: CDR1 ENHRY, CDR2 SYGVKD. CDR3: CAISAGSSEYSPLHF. CDR3 nucleotide sequence: TGTGCCATCAGCGCGGGATCCTCCGAGTATTCACCCCTCCACTTT.

The genes are TRBV2 and TRBJ1-6, with unresolved D. CDR3 size: 13 residues. Germline V gene sequence: CDR1 SNHLY, CDR2 FYNNEI. V was trimmed by 8 bases and J by 8 bases, leaving 13 bases between them. The CDR3 coding sequence is TGTGCCAGCGGAGGCAGTGAGGATTCACCCCTCCACTTT. This codes for CASGGSEDSPLHF.

The chain carries TRBV7-9 and TRBJ2-2; TRBD2 matches 12 bases. This CDR3 has 17 residues. V trimming: 11 bases; J trimming: 3 bases; junction bases outside the gene matches: 13. Germline values: CDR1 SEHNR, CDR2 FQNEAQ (reference sequence). The chain's CDR3 is CAGSPSSGRAHTGELFF. The CDR3 DNA reads TGTGCCGGATCTCCCTCTAGCGGGAGGGCCCACACCGGGGAGCTGTTTTTT.

The J gene is TRBJ1-4, the V gene TRBV28; 7 nucleotides match TRBD1. CDR1 and CDR2 (germline): MDHEN, SYDVKM. The CDR3 runs 17 residues. After removal of 4 bases from V and 8 bases from J, the junction contained 16 bases not matched to a gene. The CDR3 is CASSSLQGVGGYEKLFF. CDR3 in DNA: TGTGCCAGCAGTTCGCTCCAGGGGGTAGGTGGGTACGAAAAACTGTTTTTT.

The gene calls are TRBV5-1 and TRBJ2-1; D is perhaps TRBD2 (6 bases). Trimming removed 7 bases from V and 4 bases from J, with 12 bases in between. There are 13 residues in the CDR3. Looked up from germline, CDR1 is SGHRS and CDR2 is YFSETQ. In DNA, the CDR3 is TGCGCCAGCTCCCCCGGAGGGTACAATGAGCAGTTCTTC. Translation: CASSPGGYNEQFF.

This clone was seen a handful of times. The rearrangement links TRBV10-1 to TRBJ2-7; TRBD2 aligns across 7 bases. This CDR3 has 16 amino acids. The ends lost 0 bases at V and 0 bases at J; junction bases unmatched: 5. Germline CDR1 reads WNHNN; CDR2 reads SYGVQD (reference sequence). The CDR3 region is CASSESRSGNSYEQYF. The CDR3 coding sequence is TGCGCCAGCAGTGAGTCGAGGAGCGGGAACTCCTACGAGCAGTACTTC.